The source of this TCR beta chain is a study of beta chain features in type 1 diabetes. As for the study in general: Sorted cells examined across all samples numbered 107,917,701. Overall study results and limits: In comparison with healthy donors, patients had naive, central memory and Treg TCRB repertoires that appeared more similar.

Germline loops: CDR1 SGHTA, CDR2 FQGNSA. The CDR3 is 15 residues long. Unmatched junction bases numbered 3, after V lost 1 base and J lost 4 bases. Expressed TCRB transcripts got sequenced, as all isolated RNA was reverse transcribed. Libraries were prepared by immunoSEQ multiplex PCR; TCRdb keeps only in-frame clonotypes and omits some of them. The sample has roughly 170,000 clones; around 13% are singletons. This clone is medium-sized within its sample. The antigen is unknown. The clonotype originates from a young woman in good health. The V and J genes are TRBV7-2 and TRBJ2-7; 11 bases agree with TRBD2. Sequences were obtained from central memory CD4+ T cells from blood. The CDR3 nucleotides are TGTGCCAGCAGCTTAGAGGGACTAGCGGTTTACGAGCAGTACTTC. Translating gives CASSLEGLAVYEQYF.